Here is one T cell receptor beta chain with its context. CDR3 size: 12 residues. Trimming left V 6 bases short and J 4 bases short, with 8 bases between. Per germline, CDR1 MNHEY and CDR2 SVGAGI. Measured with immunoSEQ multiplex PCR; TCRdb has only the in-frame clones, and not every one. There are 270,000 or so clones in the sample; 80% to 90% occur only once, and approximately 3% lies in the top ten. The data derive from a study of blood T cell repertoires in COVID-19. The TCR comes from a woman in her 30s with active or convalescent COVID-19. The chain employs TRBV6-5 and TRBJ2-3; D gene uncertain. The sample taken for sequencing was peripheral blood. This CDR3 reads CASSSLADTQYF. CDR3 bases: TGTGCCAGCAGCTCGTTAGCAGATACGCAGTATTTT.